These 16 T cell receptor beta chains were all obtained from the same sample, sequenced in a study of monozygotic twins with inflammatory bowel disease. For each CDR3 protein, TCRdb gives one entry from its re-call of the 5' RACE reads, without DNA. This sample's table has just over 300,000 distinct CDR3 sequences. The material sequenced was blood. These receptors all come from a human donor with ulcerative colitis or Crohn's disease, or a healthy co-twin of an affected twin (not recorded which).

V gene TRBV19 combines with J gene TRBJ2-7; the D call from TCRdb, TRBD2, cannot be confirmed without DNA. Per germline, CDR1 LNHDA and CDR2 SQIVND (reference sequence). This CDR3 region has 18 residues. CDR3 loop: CASSIGLPAGVLSYEQYF.

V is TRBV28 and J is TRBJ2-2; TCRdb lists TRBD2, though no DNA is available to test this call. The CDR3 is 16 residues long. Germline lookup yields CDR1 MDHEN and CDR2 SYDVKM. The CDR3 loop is CASGTAGTRDTGELFF.

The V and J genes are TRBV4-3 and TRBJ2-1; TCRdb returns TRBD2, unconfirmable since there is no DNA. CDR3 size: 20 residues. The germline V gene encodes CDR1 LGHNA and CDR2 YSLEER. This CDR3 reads CASSQDFHSLISGSWDEQFF.

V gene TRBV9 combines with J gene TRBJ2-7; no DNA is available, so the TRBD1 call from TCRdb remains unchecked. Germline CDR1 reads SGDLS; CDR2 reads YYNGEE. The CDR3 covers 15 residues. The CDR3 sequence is CASSAPDPGRAEQYF.

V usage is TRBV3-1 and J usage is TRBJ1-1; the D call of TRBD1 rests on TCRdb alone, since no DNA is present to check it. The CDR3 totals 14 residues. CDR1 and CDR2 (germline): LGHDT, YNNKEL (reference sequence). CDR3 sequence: CASSQGRANTEAFF.

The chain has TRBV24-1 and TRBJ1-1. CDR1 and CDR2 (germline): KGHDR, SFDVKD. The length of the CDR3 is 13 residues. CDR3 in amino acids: CATSDRYFGDPTF.

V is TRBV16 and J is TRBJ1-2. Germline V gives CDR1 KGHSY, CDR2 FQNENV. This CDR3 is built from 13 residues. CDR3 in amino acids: CASSQSTVYGYTF.

Here the CDR3 reads CASSPPEGAGANVLTF. This chain joins TRBV5-1 and TRBJ2-6; TCRdb's D call of TRBD1 is untestable without DNA. CDR1 is SGHRS and CDR2 is YFSETQ in the germline V gene. The CDR3 totals 16 residues.

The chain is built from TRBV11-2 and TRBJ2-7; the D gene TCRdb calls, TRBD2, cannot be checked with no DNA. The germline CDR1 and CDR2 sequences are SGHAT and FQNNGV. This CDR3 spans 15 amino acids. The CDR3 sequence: CASSLDGSPNYEQYF.

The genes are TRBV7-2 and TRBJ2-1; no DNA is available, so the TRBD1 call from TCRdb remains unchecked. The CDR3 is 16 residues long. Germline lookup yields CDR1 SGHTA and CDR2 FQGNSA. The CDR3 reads CASSLVQGRGYNEQFF.

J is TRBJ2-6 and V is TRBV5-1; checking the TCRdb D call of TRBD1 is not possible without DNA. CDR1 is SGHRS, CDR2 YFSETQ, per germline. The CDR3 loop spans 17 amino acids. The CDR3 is CASSHARGNSGANVLTF.

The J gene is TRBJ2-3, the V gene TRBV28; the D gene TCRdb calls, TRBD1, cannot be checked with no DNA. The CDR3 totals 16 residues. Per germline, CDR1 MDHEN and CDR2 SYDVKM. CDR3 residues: CASPPAAAGVTDTQYF.

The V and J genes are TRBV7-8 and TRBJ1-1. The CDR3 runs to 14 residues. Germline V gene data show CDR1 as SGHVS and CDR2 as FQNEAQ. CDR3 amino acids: CASSSRRDNTEAFF.

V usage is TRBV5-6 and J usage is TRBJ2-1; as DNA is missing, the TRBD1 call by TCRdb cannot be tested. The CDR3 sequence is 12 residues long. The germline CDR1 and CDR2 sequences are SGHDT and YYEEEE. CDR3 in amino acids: CASSPTGYEQFF.

The CDR3 sequence: CASSQPLAGGPPDTQYF. This sequence joins TRBV14 and TRBJ2-3; the TCRdb D gene call, TRBD2, has no DNA to confirm it. The CDR3 sequence is 17 residues long. The germline gives CDR1 SGHDN, CDR2 FVKESK.

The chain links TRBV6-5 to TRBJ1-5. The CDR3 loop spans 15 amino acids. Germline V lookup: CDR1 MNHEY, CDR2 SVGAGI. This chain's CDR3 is CASSYSFTMGQPQHF.